This record looks at one T cell receptor (beta chain) sequence and its context. Its antigen is not identified. As defined, naive CD8 cells were CD45RO-negative and positively selected for CCR7, with terminally differentiated effector memory CD45RA+ cells excluded. A 200 ng quantity of DNA, 30,000 to 35,000 T cell genomes, went into the sorted-subset replicate PCRs. Sequencing was performed with immunoSEQ multiplex PCR; in TCRdb, only in-frame clones are kept and a portion is missing. The sample carries about 680,000 clones, roughly nine tenths recorded once. The germline gives CDR1 SGDLS, CDR2 YYNGEE. The CDR3 runs to 15 residues. V dropped 3 bases and J dropped 4; count of bases not matched to a gene: 4. This specimen belongs to a study of shared clonotypes between healthy human individuals. Study-wide results and limits: For naive CD4 cells, 4% to 5% of clonotypes were shared across a handful of donors.

Sequenced: naive CD8+ T cells sorted from blood. The clonotype was recovered from a man younger than 45 in good health. V gene TRBV9 combines with J gene TRBJ2-3; 11 positions match TRBD2. CDR3 DNA: TGTGCCAGCAGCGGAGGACTAGCGGGCGCAGATACGCAGTATTTT. Translation gives CASSGGLAGADTQYF.